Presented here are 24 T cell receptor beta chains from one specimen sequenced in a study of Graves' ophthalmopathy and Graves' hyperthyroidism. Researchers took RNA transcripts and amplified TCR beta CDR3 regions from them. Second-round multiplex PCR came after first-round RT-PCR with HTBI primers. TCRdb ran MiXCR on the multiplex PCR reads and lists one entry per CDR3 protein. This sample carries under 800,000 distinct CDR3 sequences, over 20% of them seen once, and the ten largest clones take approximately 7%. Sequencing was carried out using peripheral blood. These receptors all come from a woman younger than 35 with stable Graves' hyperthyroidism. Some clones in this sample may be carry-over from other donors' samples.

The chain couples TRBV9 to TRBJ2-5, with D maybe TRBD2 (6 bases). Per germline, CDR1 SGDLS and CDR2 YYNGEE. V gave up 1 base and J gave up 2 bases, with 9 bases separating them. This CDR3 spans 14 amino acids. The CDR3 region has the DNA TGTGCCAGCAGCGTATCGGGGGAGCAAGAGACCCAGTACTTC. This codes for CASSVSGEQETQYF.

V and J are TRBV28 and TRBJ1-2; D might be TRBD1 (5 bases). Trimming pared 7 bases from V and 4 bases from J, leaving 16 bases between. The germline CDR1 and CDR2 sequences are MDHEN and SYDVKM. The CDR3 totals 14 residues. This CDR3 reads CASNPSWGSYGYTF. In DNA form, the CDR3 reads TGTGCCAGCAACCCGTCTTGGGGGAGCTATGGCTACACCTTC.

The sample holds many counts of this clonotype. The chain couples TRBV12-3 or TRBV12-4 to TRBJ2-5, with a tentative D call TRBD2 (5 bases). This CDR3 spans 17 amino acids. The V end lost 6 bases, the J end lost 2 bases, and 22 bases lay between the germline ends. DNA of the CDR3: TGTGCCAGCAGACAATCCGGAAGGCTAGCAGAACAAGAGACCCAGTACTTC. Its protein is CASRQSGRLAEQETQYF.

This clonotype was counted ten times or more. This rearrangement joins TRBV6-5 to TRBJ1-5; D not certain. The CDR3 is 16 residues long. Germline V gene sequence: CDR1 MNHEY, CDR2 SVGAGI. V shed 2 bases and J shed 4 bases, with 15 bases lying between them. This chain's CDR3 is CASSYPTVAGNQPQHF. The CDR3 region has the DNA TGTGCCAGCAGTTACCCGACCGTAGCTGGTAATCAGCCCCAGCATTTT.

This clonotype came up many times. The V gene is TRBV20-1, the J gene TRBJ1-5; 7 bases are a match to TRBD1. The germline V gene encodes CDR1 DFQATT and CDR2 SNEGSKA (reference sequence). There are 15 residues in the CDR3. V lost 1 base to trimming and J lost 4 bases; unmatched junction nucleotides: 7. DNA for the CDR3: TGCAGTGCTAGAGTGAGTCGACAGGGAAATCAGCCCCAGCATTTT. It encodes CSARVSRQGNQPQHF.

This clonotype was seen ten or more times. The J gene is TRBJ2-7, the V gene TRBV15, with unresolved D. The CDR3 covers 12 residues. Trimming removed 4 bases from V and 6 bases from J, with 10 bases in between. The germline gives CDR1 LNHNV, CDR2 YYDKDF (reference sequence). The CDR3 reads CATSMGKGEQYF. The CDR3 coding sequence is TGTGCCACCAGCATGGGGAAGGGCGAGCAGTACTTC.

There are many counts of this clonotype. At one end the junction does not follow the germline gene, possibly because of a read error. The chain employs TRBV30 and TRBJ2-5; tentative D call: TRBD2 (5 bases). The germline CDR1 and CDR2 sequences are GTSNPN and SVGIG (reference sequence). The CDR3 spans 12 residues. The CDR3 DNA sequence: TGTGCCTGGGGACTGAGCCAAGAGGCCCAGTACTTC. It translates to CAWGLSQEAQYF.

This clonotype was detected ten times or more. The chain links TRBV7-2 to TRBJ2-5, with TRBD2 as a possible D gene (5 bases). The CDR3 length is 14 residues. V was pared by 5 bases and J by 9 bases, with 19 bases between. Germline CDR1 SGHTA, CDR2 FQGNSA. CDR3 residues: CASSTRTAPRAQYF. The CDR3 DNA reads TGTGCCAGCAGCACTAGGACGGCTCCAAGAGCCCAGTACTTC.

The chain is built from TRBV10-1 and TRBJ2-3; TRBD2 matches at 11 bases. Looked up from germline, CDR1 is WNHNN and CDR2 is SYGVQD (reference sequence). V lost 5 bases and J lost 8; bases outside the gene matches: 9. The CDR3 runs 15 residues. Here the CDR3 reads CASSKLGTSGGTQYF. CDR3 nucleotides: TGCGCCAGCAGTAAACTCGGGACTAGCGGAGGTACGCAGTATTTT.

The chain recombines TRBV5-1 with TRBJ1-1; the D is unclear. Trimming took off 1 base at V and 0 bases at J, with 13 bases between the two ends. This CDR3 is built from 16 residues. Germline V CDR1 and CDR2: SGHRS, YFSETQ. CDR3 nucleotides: TGCGCCAGCAGCTTGTTACAGCATCCCTTGAACACTGAAGCTTTCTTT. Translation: CASSLLQHPLNTEAFF.

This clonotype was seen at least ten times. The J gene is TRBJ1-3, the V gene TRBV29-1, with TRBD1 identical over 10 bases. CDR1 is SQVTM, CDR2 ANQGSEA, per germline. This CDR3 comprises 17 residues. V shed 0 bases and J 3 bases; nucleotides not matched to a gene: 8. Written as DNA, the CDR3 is TGCAGCGTTGAAGAGCGCCAGGGACAGGGGATTGGAAACACCATATATTTT. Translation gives CSVEERQGQGIGNTIYF.

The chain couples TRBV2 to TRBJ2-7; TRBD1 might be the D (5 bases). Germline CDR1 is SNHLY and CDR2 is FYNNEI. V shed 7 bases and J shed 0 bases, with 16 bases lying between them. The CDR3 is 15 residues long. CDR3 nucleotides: TGTGCCAGCAATCATGGGGCGGACCTCTCCTACGAGCAGTACTTC. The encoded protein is CASNHGADLSYEQYF. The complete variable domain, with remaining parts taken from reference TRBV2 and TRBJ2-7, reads EPEVTQTPSHQVTQMGQEVILRCVPISNHLYFYWYRQILGQKVEFLVSFYNNEISEKSEIFDDQFSVERPDGSNFTLKIRSTKLEDSAMYFCASNHGADLSYEQYFGPGTRLTVT.

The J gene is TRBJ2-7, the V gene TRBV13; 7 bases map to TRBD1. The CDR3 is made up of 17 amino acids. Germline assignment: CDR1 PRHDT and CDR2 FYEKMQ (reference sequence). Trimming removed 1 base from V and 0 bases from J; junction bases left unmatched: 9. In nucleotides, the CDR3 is TGTGCCAGCAGCTTAGCCGCTACTGGGGACAGCTCCTACGAGCAGTACTTC. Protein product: CASSLAATGDSSYEQYF.

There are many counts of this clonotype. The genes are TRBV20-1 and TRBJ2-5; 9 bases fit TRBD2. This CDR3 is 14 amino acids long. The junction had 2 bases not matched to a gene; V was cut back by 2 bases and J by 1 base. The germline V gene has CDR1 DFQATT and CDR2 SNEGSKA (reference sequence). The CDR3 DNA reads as TGCAGTGCTAGACTAGCGGGAACCCAAGAGACCCAGTACTTC. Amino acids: CSARLAGTQETQYF.

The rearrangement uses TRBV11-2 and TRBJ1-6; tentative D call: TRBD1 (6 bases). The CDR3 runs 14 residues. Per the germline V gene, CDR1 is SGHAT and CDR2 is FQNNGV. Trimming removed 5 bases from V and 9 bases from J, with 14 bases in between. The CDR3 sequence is CASSADRWGSPLHF. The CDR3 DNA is TGTGCCAGCAGCGCCGACAGGTGGGGTTCACCCCTCCACTTT.

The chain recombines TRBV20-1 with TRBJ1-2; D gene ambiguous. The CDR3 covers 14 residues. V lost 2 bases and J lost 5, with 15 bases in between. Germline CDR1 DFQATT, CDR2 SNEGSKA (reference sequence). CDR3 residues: CSARSKQEIYGYTF. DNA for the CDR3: TGCAGTGCTAGATCGAAACAAGAGATTTATGGCTACACCTTC.

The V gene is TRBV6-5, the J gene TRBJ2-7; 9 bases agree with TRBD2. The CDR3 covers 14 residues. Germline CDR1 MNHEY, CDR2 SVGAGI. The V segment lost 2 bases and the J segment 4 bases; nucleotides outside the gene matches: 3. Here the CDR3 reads CASSYASGKYEQYF. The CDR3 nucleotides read TGTGCCAGCAGTTACGCTAGCGGGAAATACGAGCAGTACTTC.

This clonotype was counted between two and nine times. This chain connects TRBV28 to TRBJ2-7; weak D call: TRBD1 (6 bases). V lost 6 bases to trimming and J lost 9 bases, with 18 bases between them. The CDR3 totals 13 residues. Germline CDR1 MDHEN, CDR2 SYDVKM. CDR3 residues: CASSERTVGWQYF. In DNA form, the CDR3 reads TGTGCCAGCAGCGAGAGGACAGTCGGGTGGCAGTACTTC. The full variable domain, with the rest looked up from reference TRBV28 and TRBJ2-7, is DVKVTQSSRYLVKRTGEKVFLECVQDMDHENMFWYRQDPGLGLRLIYFSYDVKMKEKGDIPEGYSVSREKKERFSLILESASTNQTSMYLCASSERTVGWQYFGPGTRLTVT.

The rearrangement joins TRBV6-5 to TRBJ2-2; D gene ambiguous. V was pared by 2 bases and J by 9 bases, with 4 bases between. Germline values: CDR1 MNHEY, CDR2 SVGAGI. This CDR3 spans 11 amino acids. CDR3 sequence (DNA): TGTGCCAGCAGTTACGGCCGGGAGCTGTTTTTT. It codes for CASSYGRELFF.

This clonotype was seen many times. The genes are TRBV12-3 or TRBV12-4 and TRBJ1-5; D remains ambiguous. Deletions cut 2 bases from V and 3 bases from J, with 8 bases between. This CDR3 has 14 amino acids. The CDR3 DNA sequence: TGTGCCAGCAGTTTATGGCAGATCAATCAGCCCCAGCATTTT. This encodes CASSLWQINQPQHF.

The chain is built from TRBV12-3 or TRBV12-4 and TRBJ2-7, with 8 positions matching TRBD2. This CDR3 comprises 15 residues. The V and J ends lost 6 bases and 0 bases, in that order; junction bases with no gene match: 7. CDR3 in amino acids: CASRLLADNSYEQYF. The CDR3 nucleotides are TGTGCCAGCAGACTACTAGCGGATAACTCCTACGAGCAGTACTTC.

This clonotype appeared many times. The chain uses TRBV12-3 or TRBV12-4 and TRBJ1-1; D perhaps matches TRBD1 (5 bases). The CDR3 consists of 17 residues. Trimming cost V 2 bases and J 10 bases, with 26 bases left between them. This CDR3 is CASSLPLGQGKDDGAFF. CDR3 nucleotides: TGTGCCAGCAGTTTACCCCTCGGGCAGGGAAAGGATGATGGAGCTTTCTTT.

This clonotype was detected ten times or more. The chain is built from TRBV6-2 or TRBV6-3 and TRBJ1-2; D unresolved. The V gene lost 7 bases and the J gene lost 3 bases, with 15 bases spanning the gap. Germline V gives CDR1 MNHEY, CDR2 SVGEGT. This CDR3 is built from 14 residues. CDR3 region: CASTVRGLDYGYTF. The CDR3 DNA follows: TGTGCCAGCACCGTCCGGGGTTTGGACTATGGCTACACCTTC.

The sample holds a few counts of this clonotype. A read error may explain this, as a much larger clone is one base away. CDR3 residues: CSARDLPGEQCF. CDR3 nucleotides: TGCAGTGCTAGAGATTTGCCAGGCGAGCAGTGCTTC. J is TRBJ2-7 and V is TRBV20-1; no firm D call. Germline CDR1 and CDR2: DFQATT and SNEGSKA (reference sequence). This CDR3 contains 12 residues.